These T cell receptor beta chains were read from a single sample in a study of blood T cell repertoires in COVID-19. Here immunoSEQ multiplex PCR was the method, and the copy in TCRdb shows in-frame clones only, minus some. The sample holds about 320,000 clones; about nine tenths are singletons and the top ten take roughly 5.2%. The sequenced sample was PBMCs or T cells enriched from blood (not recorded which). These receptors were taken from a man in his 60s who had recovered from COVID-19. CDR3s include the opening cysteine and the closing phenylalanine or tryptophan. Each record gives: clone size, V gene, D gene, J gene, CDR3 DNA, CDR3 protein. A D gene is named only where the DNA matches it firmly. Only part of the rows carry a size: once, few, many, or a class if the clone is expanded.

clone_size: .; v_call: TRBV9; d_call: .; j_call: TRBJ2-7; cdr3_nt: TGTGCCAGCAGCTCCCGTATTCAGGGATCCGACGAGCAGTACTTC; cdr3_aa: CASSSRIQGSDEQYF
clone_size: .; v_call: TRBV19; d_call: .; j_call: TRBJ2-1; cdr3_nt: TGTGCCAGTAGAAAGTGGTCTGGGTACGGGGATTTCTCCTACAATGAGCAGTTCTTC; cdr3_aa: CASRKWSGYGDFSYNEQFF
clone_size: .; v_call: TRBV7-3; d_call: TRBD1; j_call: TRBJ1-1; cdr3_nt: TGTGCCAGCAGCTTACGAGGGGGCGTGAACACTGAAGCTTTCTTT; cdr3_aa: CASSLRGGVNTEAFF
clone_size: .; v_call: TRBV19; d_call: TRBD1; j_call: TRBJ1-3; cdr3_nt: TGTGCCAGTAGTTCGCCCGGGACAGCGAGCTCTGGAAACACCATATATTTT; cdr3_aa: CASSSPGTASSGNTIYF
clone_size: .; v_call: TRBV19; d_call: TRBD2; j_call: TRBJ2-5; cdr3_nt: TGTGCCAGTACGGAACTAGCGACGCAAGAGACCCAGTACTTC; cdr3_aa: CASTELATQETQYF
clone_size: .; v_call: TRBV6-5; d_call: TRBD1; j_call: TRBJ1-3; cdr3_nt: TGTGCCAGCAGTTTTGACAGGGGGCTCAACACCATATATTTT; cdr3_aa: CASSFDRGLNTIYF
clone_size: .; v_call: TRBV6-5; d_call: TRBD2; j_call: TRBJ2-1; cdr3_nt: TGTGCCAGCAGTTCCAGCGGGAGCTACAATGAGCAGTTCTTC; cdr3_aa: CASSSSGSYNEQFF
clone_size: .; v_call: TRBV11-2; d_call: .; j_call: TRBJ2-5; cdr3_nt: TGTGCCAGCAGCTTATCGGTGGGGCACCAAGAGACCCAGTACTTC; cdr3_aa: CASSLSVGHQETQYF
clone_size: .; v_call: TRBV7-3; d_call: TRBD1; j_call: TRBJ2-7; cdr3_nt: TGTGCCAGCTCCCTAGATCAGGGGGTGGGTGAGCAGTACTTC; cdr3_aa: CASSLDQGVGEQYF
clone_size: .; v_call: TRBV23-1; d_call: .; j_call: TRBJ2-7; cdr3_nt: TGCGCCAGCAGTCAACCTGACAAACACTCCTACGAGCAGTACTTC; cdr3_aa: CASSQPDKHSYEQYF
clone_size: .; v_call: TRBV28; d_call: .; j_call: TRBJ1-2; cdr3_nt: TGTGCCAGCAGCGGCGGTTCTAACTATGGCTACACCTTC; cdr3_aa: CASSGGSNYGYTF
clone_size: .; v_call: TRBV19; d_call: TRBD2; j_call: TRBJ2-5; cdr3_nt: TGTGCCAGTAGTATAGGCGGGAGGGCCCCCGAGACCCAGTACTTC; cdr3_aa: CASSIGGRAPETQYF
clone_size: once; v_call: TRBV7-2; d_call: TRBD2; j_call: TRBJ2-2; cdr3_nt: TGTGCCAGCAGCCCTGTACTAGCGGGAGGCACCGGGGAGCTGTTTTTT; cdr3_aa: CASSPVLAGGTGELFF
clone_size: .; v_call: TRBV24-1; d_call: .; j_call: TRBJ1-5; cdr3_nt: TGTGCCACCAGTGACAGTTATAGCAATCAGCCCCAGCATTTT; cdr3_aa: CATSDSYSNQPQHF
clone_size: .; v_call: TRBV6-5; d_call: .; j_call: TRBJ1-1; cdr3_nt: TGTGCCAGCAGTTACGGAGAAAACACTGAAGCTTTCTTT; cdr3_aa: CASSYGENTEAFF
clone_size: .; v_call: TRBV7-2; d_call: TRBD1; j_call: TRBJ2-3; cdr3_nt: TGTGCCAGCAGCGTCCGACAGGGCCTAACAGATACGCAGTATTTT; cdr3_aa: CASSVRQGLTDTQYF
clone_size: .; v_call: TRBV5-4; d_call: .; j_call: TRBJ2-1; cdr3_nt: TGTGCCGCCTTGAACTTCTCCTACAATGAGCAGTTCTTC; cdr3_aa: CAALNFSYNEQFF
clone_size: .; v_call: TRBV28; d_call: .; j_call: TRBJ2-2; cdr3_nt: TGTGCCAGCAGCGCGCCTCGCCCGAACACCGGGGAGCTGTTTTTT; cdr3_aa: CASSAPRPNTGELFF
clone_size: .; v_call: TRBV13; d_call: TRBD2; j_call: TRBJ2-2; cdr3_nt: TGTGCCAGCAGCTTTCTAGCGGCGAACACCGGGGAGCTGTTTTTT; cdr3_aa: CASSFLAANTGELFF
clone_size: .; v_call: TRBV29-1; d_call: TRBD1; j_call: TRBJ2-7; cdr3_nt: TGCAGCGTAACGACAGGGGGCTACGAGCAGTACTTC; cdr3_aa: CSVTTGGYEQYF
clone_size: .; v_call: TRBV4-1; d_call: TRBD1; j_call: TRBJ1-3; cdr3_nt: TGCGCCAGCAGCCAGATCCCTCGTGCCGGGACAGGGAATCGAAACACCATATATTTT; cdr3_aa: CASSQIPRAGTGNRNTIYF
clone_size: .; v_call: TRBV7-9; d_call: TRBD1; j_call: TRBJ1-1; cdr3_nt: TGTGCCAGCAGCCCTCCGGGACAGGGATTAACTGAAGCTTTCTTT; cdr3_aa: CASSPPGQGLTEAFF
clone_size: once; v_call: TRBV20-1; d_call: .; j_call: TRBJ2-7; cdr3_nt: TGCAGTGCTAGTGCCGAACCCGGCGAGCAGTACTTC; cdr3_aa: CSASAEPGEQYF
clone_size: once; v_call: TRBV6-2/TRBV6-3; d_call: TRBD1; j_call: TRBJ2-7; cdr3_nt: TGTGCCAGCAGTACAAACGACAGGGCTCCTTACGAGCAGTACTTC; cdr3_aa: CASSTNDRAPYEQYF
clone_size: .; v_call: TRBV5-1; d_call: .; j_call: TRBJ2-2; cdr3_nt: TGCGCCAGCAGCCCAGCAGGCACCGGGGAGCTGTTTTTT; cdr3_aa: CASSPAGTGELFF
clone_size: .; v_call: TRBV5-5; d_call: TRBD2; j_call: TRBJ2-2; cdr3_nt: TGTGCCAGCAGCTTTCTAGCGGGAGGGGGAACCGGGGAGCTGTTTTTT; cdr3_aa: CASSFLAGGGTGELFF
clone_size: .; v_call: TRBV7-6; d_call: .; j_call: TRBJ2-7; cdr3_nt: TGTGCCAGCAGCCCTACGGCGGTGGCAGGAGGGCGGGAAGCCTACGAGCAGTACTTC; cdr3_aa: CASSPTAVAGGREAYEQYF
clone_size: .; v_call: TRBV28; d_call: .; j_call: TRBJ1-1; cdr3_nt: TGTGCCAGCAGGAAGGACAGACTGCGAAACACTGAAGCTTTCTTT; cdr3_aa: CASRKDRLRNTEAFF
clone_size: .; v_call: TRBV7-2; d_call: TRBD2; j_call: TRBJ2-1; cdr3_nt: TGTGCCAGCAGCCCGAAGACTAGCGGGGTGAGGGGGGATGAGCAGTTCTTC; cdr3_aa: CASSPKTSGVRGDEQFF
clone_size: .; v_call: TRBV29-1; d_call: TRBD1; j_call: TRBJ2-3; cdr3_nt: TGCAGCGTCCTGGGACAGAGCACAGATACGCAGTATTTT; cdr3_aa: CSVLGQSTDTQYF
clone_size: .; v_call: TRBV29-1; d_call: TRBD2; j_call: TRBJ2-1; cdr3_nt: TGCAGCGTTGGGAAGCGGGGCGAGTACAATGAGCAGTTCTTC; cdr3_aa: CSVGKRGEYNEQFF
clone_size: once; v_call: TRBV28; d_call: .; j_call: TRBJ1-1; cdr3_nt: TGTGCCAGCAGTTCGAAGGGGGAGAACACTGAAGCTTTCTTT; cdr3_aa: CASSSKGENTEAFF
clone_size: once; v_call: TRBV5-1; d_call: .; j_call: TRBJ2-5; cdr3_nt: TGCGCCAGCAGCTTGGCCAGGGTAGTCGGGGAGACCCAGTACTTC; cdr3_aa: CASSLARVVGETQYF
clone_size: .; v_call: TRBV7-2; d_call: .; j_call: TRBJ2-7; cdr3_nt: TGTGCCAGCAGCTTAGACACAATCCCTCAGTACTTC; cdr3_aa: CASSLDTIPQYF
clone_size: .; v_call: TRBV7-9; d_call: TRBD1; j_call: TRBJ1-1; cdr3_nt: TGTGCCAGCAGCTGGACAGGGGCGAACACTGAAGCTTTCTTT; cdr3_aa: CASSWTGANTEAFF
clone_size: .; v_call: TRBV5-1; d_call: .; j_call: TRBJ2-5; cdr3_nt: TGCGCCAGCAGCACGGGACTTCTGGAGACCCAGTACTTC; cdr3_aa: CASSTGLLETQYF
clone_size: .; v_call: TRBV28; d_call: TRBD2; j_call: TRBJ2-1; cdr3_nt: TGTGCCAGCAGTGTCGGGACTAGCGGGAGTGATGAGCAGTTCTTC; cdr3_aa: CASSVGTSGSDEQFF
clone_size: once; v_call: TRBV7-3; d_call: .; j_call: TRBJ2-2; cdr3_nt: TGTGCCAGCAGCTTAAATTACGGGAGCACGACCGGGGAGCTGTTTTTT; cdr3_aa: CASSLNYGSTTGELFF
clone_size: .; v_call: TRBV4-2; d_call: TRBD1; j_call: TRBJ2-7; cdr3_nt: TGTGCCAGCAGCCAATACTGGGACAGGCACTACGAGCAGTACTTC; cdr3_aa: CASSQYWDRHYEQYF
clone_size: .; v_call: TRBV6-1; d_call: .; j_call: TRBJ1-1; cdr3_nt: TGTGCCAGCAGTGAAGTAGGGGGTCTTGAAGCTTTCTTT; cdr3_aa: CASSEVGGLEAFF